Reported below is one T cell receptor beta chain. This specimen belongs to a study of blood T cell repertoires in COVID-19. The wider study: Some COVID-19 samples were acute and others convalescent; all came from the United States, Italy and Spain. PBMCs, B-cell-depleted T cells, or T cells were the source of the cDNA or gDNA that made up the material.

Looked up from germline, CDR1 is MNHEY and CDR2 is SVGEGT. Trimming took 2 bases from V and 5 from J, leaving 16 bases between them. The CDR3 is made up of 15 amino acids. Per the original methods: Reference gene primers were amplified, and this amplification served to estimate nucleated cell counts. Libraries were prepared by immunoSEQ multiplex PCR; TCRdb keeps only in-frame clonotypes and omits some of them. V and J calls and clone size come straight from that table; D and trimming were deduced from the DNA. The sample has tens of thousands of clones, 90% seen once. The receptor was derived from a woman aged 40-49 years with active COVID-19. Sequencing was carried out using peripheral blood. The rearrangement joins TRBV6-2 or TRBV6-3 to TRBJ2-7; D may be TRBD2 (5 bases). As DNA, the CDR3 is TGTGCCAGCAGTTACACACACCTCGGGGATAACGAGCAGTACTTC. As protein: CASSYTHLGDNEQYF.